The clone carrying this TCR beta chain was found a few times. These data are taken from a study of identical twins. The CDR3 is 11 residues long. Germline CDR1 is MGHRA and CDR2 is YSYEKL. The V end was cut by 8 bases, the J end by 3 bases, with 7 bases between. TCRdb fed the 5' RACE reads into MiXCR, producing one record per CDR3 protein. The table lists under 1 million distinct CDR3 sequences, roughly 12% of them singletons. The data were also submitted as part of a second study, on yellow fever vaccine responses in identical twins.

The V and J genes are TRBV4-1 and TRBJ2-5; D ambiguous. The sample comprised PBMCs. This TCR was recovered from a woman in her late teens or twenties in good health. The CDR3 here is CASAAKETQYF. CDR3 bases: TGCGCCAGCGCGGCCAAAGAGACCCAGTACTTC.